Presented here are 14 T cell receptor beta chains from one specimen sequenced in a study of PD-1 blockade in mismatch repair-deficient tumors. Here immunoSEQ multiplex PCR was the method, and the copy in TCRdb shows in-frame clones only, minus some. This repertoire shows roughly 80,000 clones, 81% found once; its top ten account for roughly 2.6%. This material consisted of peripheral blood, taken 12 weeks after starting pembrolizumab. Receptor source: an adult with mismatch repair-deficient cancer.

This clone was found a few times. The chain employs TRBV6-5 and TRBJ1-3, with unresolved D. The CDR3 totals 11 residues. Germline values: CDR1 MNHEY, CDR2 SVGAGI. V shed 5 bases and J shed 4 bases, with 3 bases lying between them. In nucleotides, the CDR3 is TGTGCCAGCAGTGGAGGAAACACCATATATTTT. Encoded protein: CASSGGNTIYF.

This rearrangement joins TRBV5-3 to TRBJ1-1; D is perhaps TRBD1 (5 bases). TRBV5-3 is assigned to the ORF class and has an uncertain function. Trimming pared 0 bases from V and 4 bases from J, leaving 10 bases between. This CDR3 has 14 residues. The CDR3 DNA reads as TGTGCCAGAAGCTTGGGCAGGGCGTGCACTGAAGCTTTCTTT. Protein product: CARSLGRACTEAFF.

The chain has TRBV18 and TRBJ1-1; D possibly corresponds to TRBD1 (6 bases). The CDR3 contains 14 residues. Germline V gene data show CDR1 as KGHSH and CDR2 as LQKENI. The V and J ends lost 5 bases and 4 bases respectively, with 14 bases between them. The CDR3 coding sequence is TGTGCCAGCTCATCCGGGACGGACAGCACTGAAGCTTTCTTT. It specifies CASSSGTDSTEAFF.

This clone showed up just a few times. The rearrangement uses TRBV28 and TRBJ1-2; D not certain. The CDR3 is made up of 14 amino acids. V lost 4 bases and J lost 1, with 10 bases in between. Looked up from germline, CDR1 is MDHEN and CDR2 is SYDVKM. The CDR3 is CASSSSPLNYGYTF. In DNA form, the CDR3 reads TGTGCCAGCAGTTCATCCCCCCTTAACTATGGCTACACCTTC.

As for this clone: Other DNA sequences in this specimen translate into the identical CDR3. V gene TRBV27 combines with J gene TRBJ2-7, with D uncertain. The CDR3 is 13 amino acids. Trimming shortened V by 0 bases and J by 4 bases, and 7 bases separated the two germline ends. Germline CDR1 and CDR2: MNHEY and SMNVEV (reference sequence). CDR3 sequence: CASSLSLGYEQYF. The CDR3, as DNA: TGTGCCAGCAGTTTATCTCTCGGGTACGAGCAGTACTTC.

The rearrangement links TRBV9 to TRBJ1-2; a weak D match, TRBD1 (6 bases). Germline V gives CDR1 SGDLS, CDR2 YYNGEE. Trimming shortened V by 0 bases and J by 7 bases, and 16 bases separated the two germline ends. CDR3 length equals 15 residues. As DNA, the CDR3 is TGTGCCAGCAGCGTAGTTAGAGGGGGGGCAGGTGGCTACACCTTC. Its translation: CASSVVRGGAGGYTF.

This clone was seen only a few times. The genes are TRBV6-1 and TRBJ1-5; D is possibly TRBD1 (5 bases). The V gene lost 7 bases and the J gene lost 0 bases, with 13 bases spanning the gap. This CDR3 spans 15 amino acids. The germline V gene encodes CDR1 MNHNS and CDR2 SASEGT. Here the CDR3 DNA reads TGTGCCAGCATACCGGGACCGTATAGCAATCAGCCCCAGCATTTT. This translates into CASIPGPYSNQPQHF.

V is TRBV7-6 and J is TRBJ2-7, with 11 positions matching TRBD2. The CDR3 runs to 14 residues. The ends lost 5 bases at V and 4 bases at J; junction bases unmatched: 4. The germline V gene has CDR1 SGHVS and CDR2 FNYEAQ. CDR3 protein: CASSLRTSGYEQYF. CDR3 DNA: TGTGCCAGCAGCCTCCGGACTAGCGGGTACGAGCAGTACTTC.

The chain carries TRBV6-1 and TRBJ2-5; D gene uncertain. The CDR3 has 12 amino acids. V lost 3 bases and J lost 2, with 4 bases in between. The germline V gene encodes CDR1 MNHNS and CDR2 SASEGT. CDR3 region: CASSEVQETQYF. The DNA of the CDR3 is TGTGCCAGCAGTGAGGTTCAAGAGACCCAGTACTTC.

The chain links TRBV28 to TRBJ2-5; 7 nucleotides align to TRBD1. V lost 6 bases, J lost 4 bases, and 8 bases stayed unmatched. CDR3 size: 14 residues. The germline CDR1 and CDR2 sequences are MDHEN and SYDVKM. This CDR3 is CASSPTGNGETQYF. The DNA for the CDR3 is TGTGCCAGCAGCCCGACAGGGAATGGAGAGACCCAGTACTTC.

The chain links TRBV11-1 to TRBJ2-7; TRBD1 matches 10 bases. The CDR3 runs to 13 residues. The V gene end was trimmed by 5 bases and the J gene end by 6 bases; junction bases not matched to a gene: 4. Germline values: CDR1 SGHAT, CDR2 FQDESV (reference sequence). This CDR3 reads CASSRTGGSEQYF. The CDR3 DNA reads TGTGCCAGCAGCCGGACAGGGGGAAGCGAGCAGTACTTC.

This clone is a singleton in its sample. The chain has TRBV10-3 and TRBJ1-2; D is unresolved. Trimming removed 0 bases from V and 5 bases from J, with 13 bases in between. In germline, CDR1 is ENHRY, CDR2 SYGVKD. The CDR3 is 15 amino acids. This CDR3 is CAISESQETLYGYTF. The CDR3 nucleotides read TGTGCCATCAGTGAGTCGCAGGAGACGTTGTATGGCTACACCTTC.

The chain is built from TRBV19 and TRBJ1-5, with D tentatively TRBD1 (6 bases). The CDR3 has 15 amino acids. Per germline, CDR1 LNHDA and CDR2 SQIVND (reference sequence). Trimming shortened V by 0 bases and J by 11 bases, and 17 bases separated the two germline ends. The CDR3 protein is CASSIDRWGALAQHF. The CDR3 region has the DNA TGTGCCAGTAGTATAGATCGTTGGGGGGCCCTGGCCCAGCATTTT.

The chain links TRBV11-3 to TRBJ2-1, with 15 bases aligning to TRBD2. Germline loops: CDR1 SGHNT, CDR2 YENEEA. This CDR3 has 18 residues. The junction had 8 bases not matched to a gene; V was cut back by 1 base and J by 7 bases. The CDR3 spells CASSLVRGLAGGPNEQFF. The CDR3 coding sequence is TGTGCCAGCAGCTTAGTGCGCGGACTAGCGGGAGGGCCGAATGAGCAGTTCTTC.